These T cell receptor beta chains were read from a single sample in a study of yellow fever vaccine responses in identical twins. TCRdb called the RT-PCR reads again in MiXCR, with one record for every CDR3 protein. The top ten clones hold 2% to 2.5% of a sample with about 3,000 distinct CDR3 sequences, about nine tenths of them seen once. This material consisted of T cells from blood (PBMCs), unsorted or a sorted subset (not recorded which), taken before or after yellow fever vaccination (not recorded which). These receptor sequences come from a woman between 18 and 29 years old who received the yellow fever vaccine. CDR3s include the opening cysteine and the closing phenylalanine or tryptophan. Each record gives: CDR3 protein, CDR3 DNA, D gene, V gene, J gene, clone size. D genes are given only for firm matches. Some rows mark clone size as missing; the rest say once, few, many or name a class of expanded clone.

cdr3_aa: CSAPPASTDTQYF
cdr3_nt: TGCAGTGCCCCCCCCGCTAGCACAGATACGCAGTATTTT
d_call: -
v_call: TRBV20-1
j_call: TRBJ2-3
clone_size: -

cdr3_aa: CSAVMMSRYEQYF
cdr3_nt: TGCAGTGCGGTGATGATGTCCCGGTACGAGCAGTACTTC
d_call: -
v_call: TRBV20-1
j_call: TRBJ2-7
clone_size: -

cdr3_aa: CASSLGTTSTDTQYF
cdr3_nt: TGCGCCAGCAGCTTGGGGACCACGAGCACAGATACGCAGTATTTT
d_call: -
v_call: TRBV5-1
j_call: TRBJ2-3
clone_size: once

cdr3_aa: CASRRPGQANTWELFF
cdr3_nt: TGTGCCAGCAGAAGACCGGGACAGGCGAACACCTGGGAGCTGTTTTTT
d_call: TRBD1
v_call: TRBV12-3/TRBV12-4
j_call: TRBJ2-2
clone_size: -

cdr3_aa: CASSPPRDGANVLTF
cdr3_nt: TGTGCCAGTAGTCCCCCGCGGGATGGGGCCAACGTCCTGACTTTC
d_call: -
v_call: TRBV19
j_call: TRBJ2-6
clone_size: -

cdr3_aa: CSVYRGNGYTF
cdr3_nt: TGCAGCGTTTACAGGGGGAATGGCTACACCTTC
d_call: TRBD1
v_call: TRBV29-1
j_call: TRBJ1-2
clone_size: -

cdr3_aa: CASSLLRSGSYNEQFF
cdr3_nt: TGTGCCAGCAGCTTACTCCGTAGCGGGAGTTACAATGAGCAGTTCTTC
d_call: TRBD2
v_call: TRBV11-3
j_call: TRBJ2-1
clone_size: -

cdr3_aa: CASSLGQGRGAFF
cdr3_nt: TGTGCCAGCAGCTTAGGTCAAGGGCGCGGGGCTTTCTTT
d_call: -
v_call: TRBV11-3
j_call: TRBJ1-1
clone_size: -

cdr3_aa: CASSADSSNQPQHF
cdr3_nt: TGTGCCAGCAGCGCGGACAGTAGCAATCAGCCCCAGCATTTT
d_call: -
v_call: TRBV9
j_call: TRBJ1-5
clone_size: -

cdr3_aa: CASSHDRGSSYTF
cdr3_nt: TGCGCCAGCAGTCACGACAGGGGGTCGAGCTACACCTTC
d_call: TRBD1
v_call: TRBV10-1
j_call: TRBJ1-2
clone_size: few

cdr3_aa: CASSPALAQYF
cdr3_nt: TGTGCCAGCAGTCCCGCATTGGCCCAGTACTTC
d_call: -
v_call: TRBV12-3/TRBV12-4
j_call: TRBJ2-5
clone_size: -

cdr3_aa: CSVKGYNEQFF
cdr3_nt: TGCAGCGTGAAGGGTTACAATGAGCAGTTCTTC
d_call: -
v_call: TRBV29-1
j_call: TRBJ2-1
clone_size: -

cdr3_aa: CASRAGGAGGSNEQYF
cdr3_nt: TGTGCCAGCAGGGCCGGAGGGGCGGGAGGGTCCAACGAGCAGTACTTC
d_call: TRBD2
v_call: TRBV11-3
j_call: TRBJ2-7
clone_size: -

cdr3_aa: CAISGGTGPQHF
cdr3_nt: TGTGCCATCAGTGGTGGAACGGGACCCCAGCATTTT
d_call: -
v_call: TRBV10-3
j_call: TRBJ1-5
clone_size: few

cdr3_aa: CASSDSGNYEQYF
cdr3_nt: TGTGCCAGCAGTGACTCGGGGAACTACGAGCAGTACTTC
d_call: -
v_call: TRBV2
j_call: TRBJ2-7
clone_size: -

cdr3_aa: CASSVGQPSSSPLHF
cdr3_nt: TGTGCCAGCAGCGTCGGACAGCCCTCTAGTTCACCCCTCCACTTT
d_call: -
v_call: TRBV9
j_call: TRBJ1-6
clone_size: once

cdr3_aa: CASSGRRTTDTQYF
cdr3_nt: TGTGCCAGCAGTGGTCGCAGGACAACAGATACGCAGTATTTT
d_call: -
v_call: TRBV6-1
j_call: TRBJ2-3
clone_size: -

cdr3_aa: CSVEDLPNQPQHF
cdr3_nt: TGCAGCGTTGAAGATCTTCCCAATCAGCCCCAGCATTTT
d_call: -
v_call: TRBV29-1
j_call: TRBJ1-5
clone_size: -

cdr3_aa: CASRTKKETQYF
cdr3_nt: TGCGCCAGCAGAACGAAGAAAGAGACCCAGTACTTC
d_call: -
v_call: TRBV10-1
j_call: TRBJ2-5
clone_size: -

cdr3_aa: CASSQELTRGSFF
cdr3_nt: TGCGCCAGCAGCCAAGAATTGACTAGGGGTTCGTTCTTC
d_call: -
v_call: TRBV4-3
j_call: TRBJ2-1
clone_size: -

cdr3_aa: CASSLIGQGTYQPQHF
cdr3_nt: TGTGCCAGCTCACTCATAGGACAGGGGACTTATCAGCCCCAGCATTTT
d_call: TRBD1
v_call: TRBV18
j_call: TRBJ1-5
clone_size: -

cdr3_aa: CASSPKGASEKLFF
cdr3_nt: TGCGCCAGCAGCCCCAAAGGGGCGAGTGAAAAACTGTTTTTT
d_call: -
v_call: TRBV23-1
j_call: TRBJ1-4
clone_size: -

cdr3_aa: CASSRPQGLRQFF
cdr3_nt: TGTGCCAGCAGCCGCCCCCAAGGGTTAAGGCAGTTCTTC
d_call: -
v_call: TRBV28
j_call: TRBJ2-1
clone_size: -

cdr3_aa: CASNPTESSTDTQYF
cdr3_nt: TGCGCCAGCAACCCGACAGAGTCTAGCACAGATACGCAGTATTTT
d_call: -
v_call: TRBV5-1
j_call: TRBJ2-3
clone_size: -

cdr3_aa: CASSVTGGLHNEQFF
cdr3_nt: TGTGCCAGCAGCGTCACAGGGGGTCTTCACAATGAGCAGTTCTTC
d_call: TRBD1
v_call: TRBV11-1
j_call: TRBJ2-1
clone_size: -

cdr3_aa: CASSPKAGQTTEAFF
cdr3_nt: TGTGCCAGCTCACCAAAAGCAGGTCAGACCACTGAAGCTTTCTTT
d_call: -
v_call: TRBV18
j_call: TRBJ1-1
clone_size: few

cdr3_aa: CSAQSGTGSSYEQYF
cdr3_nt: TGCAGTGCCCAATCCGGGACAGGGAGCTCCTACGAGCAGTACTTC
d_call: TRBD1
v_call: TRBV20-1
j_call: TRBJ2-7
clone_size: -

cdr3_aa: CASSLSREKYEQYF
cdr3_nt: TGTGCCAGCAGCTTATCCCGGGAGAAGTACGAGCAGTACTTC
d_call: -
v_call: TRBV11-2
j_call: TRBJ2-7
clone_size: -

cdr3_aa: CASSLETHYEQYF
cdr3_nt: TGTGCCAGCAGCTTAGAGACCCACTACGAGCAGTACTTC
d_call: -
v_call: TRBV7-2
j_call: TRBJ2-7
clone_size: -

cdr3_aa: CASSQDGTSSDEQFF
cdr3_nt: TGTGCCAGCAGCCAAGACGGGACTAGCTCCGATGAGCAGTTCTTC
d_call: TRBD2
v_call: TRBV4-2
j_call: TRBJ2-1
clone_size: -

cdr3_aa: CASSLGPATNEQFF
cdr3_nt: TGTGCCAGCAGCTTGGGGCCAGCCACGAATGAGCAGTTCTTC
d_call: -
v_call: TRBV5-4
j_call: TRBJ2-1
clone_size: -

cdr3_aa: CASSRVPNEQFF
cdr3_nt: TGTGCCAGTAGTAGAGTCCCGAATGAGCAGTTCTTC
d_call: -
v_call: TRBV19
j_call: TRBJ2-1
clone_size: -

cdr3_aa: CASSPRWTPPDTQYF
cdr3_nt: TGTGCCAGCAGCCCGAGATGGACCCCCCCAGATACGCAGTATTTT
d_call: -
v_call: TRBV9
j_call: TRBJ2-3
clone_size: once

cdr3_aa: CASSSTSGGAKYEQYF
cdr3_nt: TGTGCCAGCAGTTCCACTAGCGGGGGGGCAAAATACGAGCAGTACTTC
d_call: TRBD2
v_call: TRBV12-3/TRBV12-4
j_call: TRBJ2-7
clone_size: -

cdr3_aa: CASSQDLRGGETQYF
cdr3_nt: TGCGCCAGCAGCCAAGATTTGAGGGGAGGAGAGACCCAGTACTTC
d_call: -
v_call: TRBV4-3
j_call: TRBJ2-5
clone_size: -

cdr3_aa: CASSVTVNSFF
cdr3_nt: TGTGCCAGCAGTGTCACGGTAAATTCGTTCTTC
d_call: -
v_call: TRBV2
j_call: TRBJ2-1
clone_size: -

cdr3_aa: CSVVGGGTEAFF
cdr3_nt: TGCAGCGTTGTTGGGGGAGGCACTGAAGCTTTCTTT
d_call: -
v_call: TRBV29-1
j_call: TRBJ1-1
clone_size: few

cdr3_aa: CASARGADKNIQYF
cdr3_nt: TGTGCCAGCGCCAGGGGAGCTGACAAAAACATTCAGTACTTC
d_call: -
v_call: TRBV6-1
j_call: TRBJ2-4
clone_size: -

cdr3_aa: CSARGGNTEAFF
cdr3_nt: TGCAGTGCTAGAGGTGGGAACACTGAAGCTTTCTTT
d_call: -
v_call: TRBV20-1
j_call: TRBJ1-1
clone_size: -

cdr3_aa: CASSLAAGGPYEQYF
cdr3_nt: TGCGCCAGCAGCTTGGCAGCGGGGGGCCCCTACGAGCAGTACTTC
d_call: TRBD2
v_call: TRBV5-1
j_call: TRBJ2-7
clone_size: -

cdr3_aa: CASSLRDYTDTQYF
cdr3_nt: TGTGCCAGCAGCTTGCGGGACTACACAGATACGCAGTATTTT
d_call: TRBD2
v_call: TRBV5-4
j_call: TRBJ2-3
clone_size: -

cdr3_aa: CASSFGTPSTEAFF
cdr3_nt: TGTGCCAGCAGTTTCGGGACACCTTCCACTGAAGCTTTCTTT
d_call: -
v_call: TRBV6-5
j_call: TRBJ1-1
clone_size: few

cdr3_aa: CASSRRALEGYTF
cdr3_nt: TGTGCCAGCAGCCGCCGGGCCTTGGAGGGCTACACCTTC
d_call: -
v_call: TRBV11-3
j_call: TRBJ1-2
clone_size: -

cdr3_aa: CASSFSSGRADTQYF
cdr3_nt: TGTGCCAGCAGCTTTTCTAGCGGGAGGGCAGATACGCAGTATTTT
d_call: -
v_call: TRBV12-1
j_call: TRBJ2-3
clone_size: once

cdr3_aa: CASSFSQGNNEQFF
cdr3_nt: TGTGCCAGCAGCTTCTCACAGGGAAACAATGAGCAGTTCTTC
d_call: -
v_call: TRBV7-2
j_call: TRBJ2-1
clone_size: -

cdr3_aa: CASSLSPRDTQYF
cdr3_nt: TGTGCCAGCAGTTTATCCCCCAGGGATACGCAGTATTTT
d_call: -
v_call: TRBV28
j_call: TRBJ2-3
clone_size: -

cdr3_aa: CASRTGGQNTEAFF
cdr3_nt: TGTGCCAGCAGAACTGGGGGGCAGAACACTGAAGCTTTCTTT
d_call: -
v_call: TRBV27
j_call: TRBJ1-1
clone_size: -

cdr3_aa: CSAGTGPPLSEQFF
cdr3_nt: TGCAGTGCTGGGACAGGGCCCCCCCTTAGTGAGCAGTTCTTC
d_call: TRBD1
v_call: TRBV20-1
j_call: TRBJ2-1
clone_size: -

cdr3_aa: CSVNRGVDTQYF
cdr3_nt: TGCAGCGTAAACAGGGGGGTAGATACGCAGTATTTT
d_call: TRBD1
v_call: TRBV29-1
j_call: TRBJ2-3
clone_size: -

cdr3_aa: CASSTSGFSTGELFF
cdr3_nt: TGCGCCAGCAGCACATCAGGTTTTAGCACCGGGGAGCTGTTTTTT
d_call: -
v_call: TRBV5-1
j_call: TRBJ2-2
clone_size: -

cdr3_aa: CASSRNSGNSYNEQFF
cdr3_nt: TGCGCCAGCAGCAGAAATAGCGGGAACTCCTACAATGAGCAGTTCTTC
d_call: TRBD2
v_call: TRBV5-1
j_call: TRBJ2-1
clone_size: -

cdr3_aa: CASSPHGNTEAFF
cdr3_nt: TGTGCCAGCAGCCCACACGGGAACACTGAAGCTTTCTTT
d_call: -
v_call: TRBV4-2
j_call: TRBJ1-1
clone_size: -

cdr3_aa: CSAIQNTEAFF
cdr3_nt: TGCAGCGCCATTCAGAACACTGAAGCTTTCTTT
d_call: -
v_call: TRBV29-1
j_call: TRBJ1-1
clone_size: -

cdr3_aa: CASSLARPSGDTDTQYF
cdr3_nt: TGTGCCAGCAGTTTAGCGCGTCCTAGCGGGGACACAGATACGCAGTATTTT
d_call: TRBD2
v_call: TRBV12-3/TRBV12-4
j_call: TRBJ2-3
clone_size: -

cdr3_aa: CASSLGGNTEAFF
cdr3_nt: TGCGCCAGCAGCTTAGGCGGGAACACTGAAGCTTTCTTT
d_call: -
v_call: TRBV5-1
j_call: TRBJ1-1
clone_size: -